Listed below are T cell receptor beta chains from one sample, sequenced in a study of T cells after yellow fever vaccination. TCRdb re-analysed the 5' RACE reads in MiXCR, keeping a single row per CDR3 protein. The table includes 280,000 or so distinct CDR3 sequences, approximately 10% detected once. The sequenced sample was CD4+ T cells sorted from PBMCs, obtained 5 days after the yellow fever booster vaccination. Receptors were obtained from a young man who received the YFV17D yellow fever vaccine. CDR3s include the opening cysteine and the closing phenylalanine or tryptophan. D genes are given only for firm matches. The listing skips clone size in some rows; elsewhere it reads once, few, many or a size class.

>TRBV20-1|-|TRBJ2-1|-|16
TGCAGTGCTAGTCCTTCTTCGGGGGCCCCGTACAATGAGCAGTTCTTC
CSASPSSGAPYNEQFF
>TRBV7-6|few|TRBJ1-6|TRBD1|14
TGTGCCAGCAGCCCGGGACAGGGGAATTCACCCCTCCACTTT
CASSPGQGNSPLHF
>TRBV5-1|-|TRBJ1-2|-|13
TGCGCCAGCACCCTCGAAGGACTCTATGGCTACACCTTC
CASTLEGLYGYTF
>TRBV3-1|-|TRBJ2-5|TRBD1|12
TGTGCCAGCAGGAGACAGGGGGAGACCCAGTACTTC
CASRRQGETQYF
>TRBV18|few|TRBJ1-5|-|15
TGTGCCAGCTCACAGGCGGATTTTGGCAATCAGCCCCAGCACTTT
CASSQADFGNQPQHF
>TRBV18|-|TRBJ2-2|-|15
TGTGCCAGCTCACCGGGGGCCCTTTTCACCGGGGAGCTGTTTTTT
CASSPGALFTGELFF
>TRBV4-2|many|TRBJ2-3|TRBD2|21
TGTGCCAGCAGCCTAAAAGACCTCCGCGGGACTAGCGGAGTGAGCACAGATACGCAGTATTTT
CASSLKDLRGTSGVSTDTQYF
>TRBV12-3/TRBV12-4|-|TRBJ2-5|TRBD1|15
TGTGCCAGCAGTTGGGGGGACAGGGTCCAAGAGACCCAGTACTTC
CASSWGDRVQETQYF
>TRBV7-2|-|TRBJ2-1|TRBD2|17
TGTGCCAGCAGCTTAGGAGCGGGAAATAGCGGTTACAATGAGCAGTTCTTC
CASSLGAGNSGYNEQFF
>TRBV12-3/TRBV12-4|-|TRBJ1-1|-|15
TGTGCCAGCAGTTTAGGAGCGACTTTGAACACTGAAGCTTTCTTT
CASSLGATLNTEAFF
>TRBV6-2/TRBV6-3|few|TRBJ1-1|-|12
TGTGCCAGCAGTTACCCAGGCGCTGAAGCTTTCTTT
CASSYPGAEAFF
>TRBV7-6|few|TRBJ1-1|TRBD1|18
TGTGCCAGCAGCTTACTCCCGCACCGGGACAGTATGAACACTGAAGCTTTCTTT
CASSLLPHRDSMNTEAFF
>TRBV5-1|many|TRBJ2-3|TRBD2|15
TGCGCCAGCAGCGGGCTAGCGGGGAGCACAGATACGCAGTATTTT
CASSGLAGSTDTQYF
>TRBV30|-|TRBJ1-2|-|15
TGTGCCTGGAATCAGGGCCTCGAGGGACGCTATGGCTACACCTTC
CAWNQGLEGRYGYTF
>TRBV7-2|few|TRBJ2-5|-|14
TGTGCCAGCAGCTTACTTAGTAGCTCGGAGACCCAGTACTTC
CASSLLSSSETQYF
>TRBV7-9|few|TRBJ1-1|-|18
TGTGCCAGCACCCCGGGACGGCTTCTTCCCCCTCGGAACACTGAAGCTTTCTTT
CASTPGRLLPPRNTEAFF
>TRBV5-1|-|TRBJ2-5|-|16
TGCGCCAGCAGCTTGGGCTGGCAGACAATTCAAGAGACCCAGTACTTC
CASSLGWQTIQETQYF
>TRBV5-1|many|TRBJ1-1|-|15
TGCGCCAGCAGCCCCCCGCCATACTTGAACACTGAAGCTTTCTTT
CASSPPPYLNTEAFF
>TRBV6-5|-|TRBJ1-5|-|16
TGTGCCAGCAGGCAAGCGGGGACCTTAAGCAATCAGCCCCAGCATTTT
CASRQAGTLSNQPQHF
>TRBV4-2|-|TRBJ1-5|-|17
TGTGCCAGCAGCCAAGATTTTTCCGGGGGCGGCAATCAGCCCCAGCATTTT
CASSQDFSGGGNQPQHF
>TRBV20-1|few|TRBJ1-5|-|15
TGCAGCGCGAACCTAGGGACACACAGCAATCAGCCCCAGCATTTT
CSANLGTHSNQPQHF
>TRBV4-1|few|TRBJ2-2|-|15
TGCGCCAGCAGCCAAGACCAGCGGAACACCGGGGAGCTGTTTTTT
CASSQDQRNTGELFF
>TRBV7-2|-|TRBJ1-2|-|12
TGTGCCAGCAGCTTTCCCGGGCACGGCTACACCTTC
CASSFPGHGYTF
>TRBV4-3|few|TRBJ1-2|-|14
TGCGCCAGCAGCCAAAAATATAGGCAGAGGGGCTACACCTTC
CASSQKYRQRGYTF